The 3 T cell receptor beta chains in this list originate from one sample, sequenced in a study of spatial heterogeneity in lung cancer. Study outcomes and limitations: The study found that expanded intratumoral alpha and beta TCR counts tracked tumor mutation counts.

TCRdb redid the calling of the 5' RACE reads with MiXCR, one entry per CDR3 protein. The sample includes hundreds of distinct CDR3 sequences, under 30% of them seen just once. These TCRs' antigens remain unknown. Time point denoted: sample taken at primary tumor resection. Specimen: lung tumor tissue, collected at surgery. The receptors shown here come from a male donor with early-stage non-small cell lung cancer.

Of note for this clonotype: This may stem from a read error, because a much larger clone lies one nucleotide away. V usage is TRBV20-1 and J usage is TRBJ2-1; 16 positions agree with TRBD2. The germline gives CDR1 DFQATT, CDR2 SNEGSKA (reference sequence). The length of the CDR3 is 18 residues. V trimming: 0 bases; J trimming: 9 bases; junction bases outside the gene matches: 11. The CDR3 DNA reads TGCAGTGCTAGAGATCTCGGGACTAGCGGGAGGGTTTCAAGTGAGCAGTTCTTC. This translates into CSARDLGTSGRVSSEQFF.

V gene TRBV7-6 combines with J gene TRBJ2-1; D may correspond to TRBD1 or TRBD2 (6 bases each). Germline CDR1 and CDR2: SGHVS and FNYEAQ. V was shortened by 5 bases and J by 5 bases, with 19 bases between the two germline ends. This CDR3 is 16 amino acids long. This CDR3 reads CASSPLPGAGNNEQFF. In nucleotides, the CDR3 is TGTGCCAGCAGCCCACTCCCGGGGGCTGGGAACAATGAGCAGTTCTTC.

The sample holds a few counts of this clonotype. The chain combines TRBV20-1 with TRBJ2-1; 10 bases match TRBD2. Germline lookup yields CDR1 DFQATT and CDR2 SNEGSKA (reference sequence). The CDR3 loop spans 15 amino acids. V gave up 6 bases and J gave up 8 bases; unmatched junction bases: 13. DNA for the CDR3: TGCAGTGCCTCCTCGGAAGCGGGGGGGCCTTATGAGCAGTTCTTC. Its translation: CSASSEAGGPYEQFF.